The clone carrying this T cell receptor beta chain has more than one count but fewer than ten. RNA transcripts served as template for amplifying TCR beta CDR3 sequences. Second-round multiplex PCR came after first-round RT-PCR with HTBI primers. TCRdb itself ran the multiplex PCR reads through MiXCR, one entry per CDR3 protein. The repertoire includes roughly 400,000 distinct CDR3 sequences, 17% of them detected once, and 2.4% sits in the top ten. Trimming took 3 bases from V and 2 from J; bases not matched to a gene: 5. Germline loops: CDR1 SGHAT, CDR2 FQNNGV. The CDR3 has 17 residues. The source of the sample is a study of Graves' ophthalmopathy and Graves' hyperthyroidism. Turning to the study itself: Specimen type is peripheral blood, obtained at initial diagnosis before any treatment.

Sequenced sample: peripheral blood. The chain employs TRBV11-2 and TRBJ2-7, with 15 bases fitting TRBD2. This clonotype originated in an adult woman with stable Graves' hyperthyroidism. The CDR3 region is CASSLSRTSGRAYEQYF. As DNA, the CDR3 is TGTGCCAGCAGCTTGTCCCGGACTAGCGGGAGGGCCTACGAGCAGTACTTC.